This T cell receptor (beta chain) was identified during a study of blood T cell repertoires in COVID-19. The overall study: Material from acute and convalescent COVID-19 was sourced from the United States, Italy and Spain.

CDR1 SEHNR and CDR2 FQNEAQ come from the germline V gene (reference sequence). V was trimmed by 8 bases and J by 4 bases, leaving 11 bases between them. This CDR3 is built from 13 residues. Under the authors' procedure: Reference gene primer amplification in the assay estimated nucleated cell counts. Assay used: immunoSEQ multiplex PCR; TCRdb lists only in-frame clones, some missing. D and trimming were read from the DNA, whereas the V and J calls and clone size are those reported in that table. The table records under 300,000 clones, approximately 79% of them present only once. The V and J genes are TRBV7-9 and TRBJ2-2, with a weak D call TRBD2 (6 bases). The sequence was collected from a woman aged 40 to 50 with active or convalescent COVID-19. The specimen sequenced was peripheral blood. CDR3 loop: CASGGQGTGELFF. In DNA form, the CDR3 reads TGTGCCAGCGGAGGGCAGGGCACCGGGGAGCTGTTTTTT.